One sample yielded the 3 T cell receptor beta chains listed below, sequenced in a study of T-cell reconstitution after alpha-beta-depleted transplantation in children. Construction of the TCRbeta library involved unique molecular identifiers. TCRdb passed the PCR reads through MiXCR, listing each CDR3 protein once. The sample has over 150,000 distinct CDR3 sequences; approximately 7% are singletons. The material sequenced was PBMCs, taken before TCRalphabeta/CD19-depleted stem cell transplant. The receptor set was obtained from a boy younger than 10 with acute lymphoblastic leukemia, due to receive a stem cell transplant.

This clonotype was counted between two and nine times. The J gene is TRBJ1-2, the V gene TRBV6-5; D unclear. The length of the CDR3 is 14 residues. Trimming shortened V by 4 bases and J by 1 base, and 10 bases separated the two germline ends. Germline-derived CDR1 and CDR2 are MNHEY and SVGAGI. The DNA of the CDR3 is TGTGCCAGCAGTTCCTTGACGTATAACTATGGCTACACCTTC. It is translated as CASSSLTYNYGYTF.

The V gene is TRBV4-3, the J gene TRBJ2-3, with D unclear. There are 14 residues in the CDR3. The ends were cut back, 3 bases at V and 10 bases at J, with 17 bases in the middle. Germline V gene lookup returns CDR1 LGHNA and CDR2 YSLEER. Written as DNA, the CDR3 is TGCGCCAGCAGCCAGGACCCCGGGCCCCGTGCGCAGTATTTT. This encodes CASSQDPGPRAQYF.

This clonotype occurred many times. The V call is TRBV12-3 or TRBV12-4, the J call TRBJ1-2, with D perhaps TRBD1 (6 bases). V lost 7 bases and J lost 3, with 15 bases in between. The CDR3 runs to 14 residues. DNA for the CDR3: TGTGCCAGCACCATCCGGGGGGCGGACTATGGCTACACCTTC. Translating gives CASTIRGADYGYTF.